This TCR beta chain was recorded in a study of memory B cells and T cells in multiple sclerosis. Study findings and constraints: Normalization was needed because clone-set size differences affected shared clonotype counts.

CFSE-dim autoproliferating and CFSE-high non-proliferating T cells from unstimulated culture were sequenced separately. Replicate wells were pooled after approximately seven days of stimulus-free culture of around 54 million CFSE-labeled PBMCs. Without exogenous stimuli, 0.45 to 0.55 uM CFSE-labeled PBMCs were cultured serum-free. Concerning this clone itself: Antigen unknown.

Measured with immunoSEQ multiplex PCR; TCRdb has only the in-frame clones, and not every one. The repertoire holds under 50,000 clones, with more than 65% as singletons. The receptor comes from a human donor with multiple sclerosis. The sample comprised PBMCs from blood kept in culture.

Written as DNA, the CDR3 is TGTGCCAGTAGTACCTTCTTGACAGGGATGTCGTCAAACTATGGCTACACCTTC. Amino acids: CASSTFLTGMSSNYGYTF. The chain links TRBV19 to TRBJ1-2; 7 nucleotides line up with TRBD1. Unmatched junction bases numbered 16, after V lost 4 bases and J lost 2 bases. The CDR3 has 18 residues. Germline assignment: CDR1 LNHDA and CDR2 SQIVND (reference sequence). Full variable domain (rest looked up from reference TRBV19 and TRBJ1-2): DGGITQSPKYLFRKEGQNVTLSCEQNLNHDAMYWYRQDPGQGLRLIYYSQIVNDFQKGDIAEGYSVSREKKESFPLTVTSAQKNPTAFYLCASSTFLTGMSSNYGYTFGSGTRLTVV.